The 28 T cell receptor beta chains below come from one sample, sequenced in a study of blood T cell repertoires in COVID-19. Generated by immunoSEQ multiplex PCR, the TCRdb table keeps only in-frame clones and is missing some. This table holds under 350,000 clones, about 85% found once. Sequenced: peripheral blood. These receptors came from a human donor in a cohort sampled during active COVID-19.

J is TRBJ1-2 and V is TRBV5-8; D unresolved. Germline loops: CDR1 SGHTS, CDR2 YDEGEE. The CDR3 is 16 residues long. V gave up 0 bases and J gave up 0 bases, with 12 bases separating them. CDR3 coding DNA: TGTGCCAGCAGCTTGGCTTCAGGAAGAGCTAACTATGGCTACACCTTC. This encodes CASSLASGRANYGYTF.

The chain has TRBV28 and TRBJ1-5; D is possibly TRBD1 (6 bases). Trimming removed 10 bases from V and 5 bases from J, with 18 bases in between. This CDR3 has 14 residues. CDR1 MDHEN and CDR2 SYDVKM come from the germline V gene. The CDR3 sequence is CAIRQTGTYQPQHF. For the CDR3, the DNA is TGTGCCATCCGACAGACAGGAACTTATCAGCCCCAGCATTTT.

The chain combines TRBV7-9 with TRBJ2-3, with D unresolved. This CDR3 is 12 amino acids long. V was cut by 5 bases and J by 4 bases, with 7 bases left in between. Germline CDR1 and CDR2: SEHNR and FQNEAQ (reference sequence). CDR3 nucleotides: TGTGCCAGCAGCCGTGTCCCAGATACGCAGTATTTT. It codes for CASSRVPDTQYF.

The chain links TRBV2 to TRBJ1-5, with D tentatively TRBD1 (6 bases). The CDR3 has 15 amino acids. Deletions cut 3 bases from V and 2 bases from J, with 11 bases between. Germline loops: CDR1 SNHLY, CDR2 FYNNEI. DNA of the CDR3: TGTGCCAGCAGTGAGGGGGCGGCGGGCAATCAGCCCCAGCATTTT. The encoded protein is CASSEGAAGNQPQHF.

This chain links TRBV7-8 with TRBJ2-7, with TRBD1 matching over 7 bases. V dropped 2 bases and J dropped 3; count of bases not matched to a gene: 4. CDR1 and CDR2 from the germline V gene are SGHVS and FQNEAQ. The CDR3 covers 14 residues. The CDR3 loop is CASSLRRDSYEQYF. CDR3 in DNA: TGTGCCAGCAGCTTACGTCGGGACAGCTACGAGCAGTACTTC.

V is TRBV5-1 and J is TRBJ2-7, with TRBD2 identical over 10 bases. Germline assignment: CDR1 SGHRS and CDR2 YFSETQ. The CDR3 extends over 15 amino acids. V dropped 0 bases and J dropped 1; count of bases not matched to a gene: 1. The CDR3 sequence: CASSLVAGGSYEQYF. The DNA of the CDR3 is TGCGCCAGCAGCTTGGTAGCGGGGGGTTCCTACGAGCAGTACTTC. Full variable domain (rest looked up from reference TRBV5-1 and TRBJ2-7): KAGVTQTPRYLIKTRGQQVTLSCSPISGHRSVSWYQQTPGQGLQFLFEYFSETQRNKGNFPGRFSGRQFSNSRSEMNVSTLELGDSALYLCASSLVAGGSYEQYFGPGTRLTVT.

This clone was seen a single time. The rearrangement links TRBV29-1 to TRBJ1-1, with unresolved D. This CDR3 has 14 residues. From germline, CDR1 is SQVTM and CDR2 ANQGSEA. Trimming pared 5 bases from V and 0 bases from J, leaving 13 bases between. The CDR3 protein is CSVWRAGVNTEAFF. The CDR3 DNA is TGCAGCGTTTGGAGGGCTGGCGTGAACACTGAAGCTTTCTTT.

The chain carries TRBV6-5 and TRBJ1-1; 7 nucleotides line up with TRBD1. CDR1 MNHEY and CDR2 SVGAGI come from the germline V gene. The CDR3 is made up of 14 amino acids. The J segment lost 5 bases and the V segment lost 6 bases, leaving 9 bases of the junction unmatched. The CDR3, as DNA: TGTGCCAGCAGCCTCCGAAGGGGGCGGACTGAAGCTTTCTTT. It is translated as CASSLRRGRTEAFF.

The CDR3 sequence is CASSKGTVSGNTIYF. For the CDR3, the DNA is TGTGCCAGCAGCAAAGGGACAGTCTCTGGAAACACCATATATTTT. The V gene is TRBV21-1, the J gene TRBJ1-3; the listed D gene, TRBD1, was not tested against the DNA. TRBV21-1 constitutes a pseudogene. The CDR3 consists of 15 residues.

This chain uses TRBV15 with TRBJ1-5; D ambiguous. The CDR3 loop spans 13 amino acids. V was cut by 6 bases and J by 6 bases, with 12 bases left in between. Germline CDR1 is LNHNV and CDR2 is YYDKDF (reference sequence). This CDR3 is CATSLQRSQPQHF. Written as DNA, the CDR3 is TGTGCCACCAGTCTCCAAAGGAGTCAGCCCCAGCATTTT.

The V gene is TRBV10-3, the J gene TRBJ1-3; D might be TRBD1 (5 bases). V was trimmed by 6 bases and J by 6 bases, leaving 9 bases between them. Germline CDR1 and CDR2: ENHRY and SYGVKD. This CDR3 contains 12 residues. The CDR3 loop reads CAIRPTENTIYF. The DNA for the CDR3 is TGTGCCATCAGGCCGACAGAAAACACCATATATTTT.

V and J are TRBV9 and TRBJ2-2; D remains ambiguous. Germline assignment: CDR1 SGDLS and CDR2 YYNGEE. This CDR3 region has 15 residues. V was shortened by 0 bases and J by 5 bases, with 11 bases between the two germline ends. In DNA, the CDR3 is TGTGCCAGCAGCGTAGCAGGTCAAGGTACCGGGGAGCTGTTTTTT. This translates into CASSVAGQGTGELFF.

The chain uses TRBV6-5 and TRBJ2-5; 7 bases line up with TRBD2. Losses at the gene ends were 6 bases for V and 3 bases for J; bases not matched to a gene: 4. CDR1 is MNHEY and CDR2 is SVGAGI in the germline V gene. The CDR3 has 13 amino acids. CDR3 in amino acids: CASRTGGKETQYF. The DNA for the CDR3 is TGTGCCAGCAGAACCGGGGGGAAAGAGACCCAGTACTTC.

V gene TRBV28 combines with J gene TRBJ1-6; 9 bases align to TRBD1. Unmatched junction bases numbered 6, after V lost 6 bases and J lost 9 bases. Per the germline V gene, CDR1 is MDHEN and CDR2 is SYDVKM. This CDR3 has 14 amino acids. The CDR3 coding sequence is TGTGCCAGCAGCTATACAGGGGGCGGTTCACCCCTCCACTTT. It yields the protein CASSYTGGGSPLHF.

V is TRBV18 and J is TRBJ2-7; D unclear. Looked up from germline, CDR1 is KGHSH and CDR2 is LQKENI. V was trimmed by 2 bases and J by 5 bases, leaving 13 bases between them. The CDR3 sequence is 14 residues long. The CDR3 spells CASSPSTLLNEQYF. CDR3 nucleotides: TGTGCCAGCTCACCAAGCACACTACTCAACGAGCAGTACTTC.

The V call is TRBV5-6, the J call TRBJ2-7; 8 positions agree with TRBD2. Germline CDR1 and CDR2: SGHDT and YYEEEE. The CDR3 sequence is 14 residues long. After removal of 2 bases from V and 0 bases from J, the junction contained 1 base not matched to a gene. The CDR3 loop is CASSFGTSSYEQYF. The DNA for the CDR3 is TGTGCCAGCAGCTTTGGGACTAGCTCCTACGAGCAGTACTTC.

J is TRBJ2-7 and V is TRBV3-1 (or the pseudogene TRBV3-2); 10 bases are shared with TRBD2. After removal of 4 bases from V and 7 bases from J, the junction contained 4 bases not matched to a gene. This CDR3 is 13 amino acids long. CDR1 is LGHDT and CDR2 is YNNKEL in the germline V gene (reference sequence). Written as DNA, the CDR3 is TGTGCCAGCAGCCTCCTGACTAGCGGGGAGCAGTACTTC. Its translation is CASSLLTSGEQYF.

V gene TRBV29-1 combines with J gene TRBJ2-3; no reliable D call. The CDR3 is 14 amino acids. CDR1 and CDR2 from the germline V gene are SQVTM and ANQGSEA. With 0 bases removed from V and 1 base from J, the gap between germline ends came to 8 bases. CDR3 in DNA: TGCAGCGTTGAAGATGGGCTTGGCACAGATACGCAGTATTTT. This translates into CSVEDGLGTDTQYF.

J is TRBJ2-3 and V is TRBV5-8; D is undetermined. The CDR3 consists of 13 residues. Trimming pared 5 bases from V and 2 bases from J, leaving 9 bases between. The germline gives CDR1 SGHTS, CDR2 YDEGEE. In nucleotides, the CDR3 is TGTGCCAGCAGGAAGCACTCCACAGATACGCAGTATTTT. Amino acids: CASRKHSTDTQYF.

The DNA for the CDR3 is TGTGCCAGCAGCCCGTTGGGATACGGGAATATTGAGCAGTTCTTC. Translated: CASSPLGYGNIEQFF. The chain uses TRBV5-5 and TRBJ2-1, with D perhaps TRBD2 (5 bases). CDR3 length: 15 residues. Germline CDR1 is SGHKS and CDR2 is YYEKEE (reference sequence). V was cut by 4 bases and J by 9 bases, with 20 bases left in between.

The chain couples TRBV18 to TRBJ2-1; tentatively, D is TRBD2 (6 bases). This CDR3 contains 15 residues. Trimming pared 4 bases from V and 0 bases from J, leaving 10 bases between. CDR1 and CDR2 from the germline V gene are KGHSH and LQKENI. In DNA form, the CDR3 reads TGTGCCAGCTCACGTGGAGGGGTCTCCTACAATGAGCAGTTCTTC. It is translated as CASSRGGVSYNEQFF.

This clone was counted a few times. V is TRBV23-1 and J is TRBJ2-2, with D possibly being TRBD1 (7 bases). TRBV23-1 is identified as an open reading frame with a role that is uncertain. The CDR3 extends over 17 amino acids. Trimming shortened V by 3 bases and J by 2 bases, and 16 bases separated the two germline ends. CDR3 loop: CASSQEGAHPNTGELFF. For the CDR3, the DNA is TGCGCCAGCAGTCAGGAGGGGGCCCACCCTAACACCGGGGAGCTGTTTTTT.

V gene TRBV3-1 (or the pseudogene TRBV3-2) combines with J gene TRBJ2-1; D not certain. Trimming pared 6 bases from V and 10 bases from J, leaving 10 bases between. Germline V gene lookup returns CDR1 LGHDT and CDR2 YNNKEL (reference sequence). The CDR3 has 11 residues. The CDR3 DNA follows: TGTGCCAGCAGTCAGTCATCCGAGCAGTTCTTC. As protein: CASSQSSEQFF.

This chain links TRBV5-1 with TRBJ2-1; 11 nucleotides line up with TRBD2. This CDR3 comprises 14 residues. CDR1 is SGHRS, CDR2 YFSETQ, per germline. V dropped 1 base and J dropped 10; count of bases not matched to a gene: 4. CDR3 sequence (DNA): TGCGCCAGCAGCTTGACTAGCGGGAGTGTGGAGCAGTTCTTC. Its translation is CASSLTSGSVEQFF.

This clone was observed once. The CDR3 sequence: CASSWASGVAEQYF. The CDR3 region has the DNA TGTGCCAGCAGCTGGGCCAGCGGGGTAGCCGAGCAGTACTTC. The chain carries TRBV5-4 and TRBJ2-7, with 7 bases fitting TRBD2. V lost 3 bases to trimming and J lost 6 bases; unmatched junction nucleotides: 9. CDR1 SGHNT and CDR2 YYREEE come from the germline V gene (reference sequence). There are 14 residues in the CDR3.

The chain combines TRBV11-2 with TRBJ2-5; the D gene is possibly TRBD1 (6 bases). CDR1 and CDR2 (germline): SGHAT, FQNNGV. This CDR3 is built from 13 residues. Trimming left V 6 bases short and J 4 bases short, with 12 bases between. CDR3 sequence: CASSRDRLETQYF. DNA of the CDR3: TGTGCCAGCAGTCGAGACAGGCTAGAGACCCAGTACTTC.

This clone was picked up one time. The chain recombines TRBV27 with TRBJ1-1; 7 nucleotides agree with TRBD1. The CDR3 spans 14 residues. The V gene end was trimmed by 4 bases and the J gene end by 4 bases; junction bases not matched to a gene: 6. CDR1 and CDR2 (germline): MNHEY, SMNVEV (reference sequence). The chain's CDR3 is CASSSRTGLTEAFF. The DNA for the CDR3 is TGTGCCAGCAGTTCCCGGACAGGCCTCACTGAAGCTTTCTTT.

CDR3 loop: CATRQGPGELFF. The CDR3 DNA is TGTGCCACGCGACAGGGACCGGGGGAGCTGTTTTTT. The gene calls are TRBV6-6 and TRBJ2-2, with 7 bases matching TRBD1. After removal of 10 bases from V and 8 bases from J, the junction contained 7 bases not matched to a gene. The CDR3 has 12 amino acids. The germline V gene encodes CDR1 MNHNY and CDR2 SVGAGI (reference sequence).